This T cell receptor beta chain stems from a study of cytomegalovirus exposure and HLA in healthy donors. Study findings and constraints: Later, TCR association rates were found to vary by HLA locus, highest for DRB1 and lowest for HLA-C. Despite most TCR sequences being rare, some public TCRs occurred in many donors. The authors excluded some V segments, including TRBV6-2 and TRBV6-3, as indistinguishable.

To note about this clone: What it binds is unknown.

The germline V and J ends were trimmed by 6 bases and 0 bases, with 14 bases remaining between them. CDR1 MRHNA and CDR2 SNTAGT come from the germline V gene. This CDR3 comprises 15 residues. A multiplex PCR was run with 60 Vbeta primers and 13 Jbeta primers. The method was immunoSEQ multiplex PCR; TCRdb's version includes in-frame clones alone and lacks a portion of them. The sample lists some 130,000 clones, 65% to 80% seen once, with about 1.5% in the top ten. This chain links TRBV6-4 with TRBJ1-2; D not certain. This clonotype was sampled from a woman aged 18-30 years in good health and CMV-seronegative. Material for sequencing was PBMCs. For the CDR3, the DNA is TGTGCCAGCAGGGAGTACCCCCTCGCTAACTATGGCTACACCTTC. Translating gives CASREYPLANYGYTF.